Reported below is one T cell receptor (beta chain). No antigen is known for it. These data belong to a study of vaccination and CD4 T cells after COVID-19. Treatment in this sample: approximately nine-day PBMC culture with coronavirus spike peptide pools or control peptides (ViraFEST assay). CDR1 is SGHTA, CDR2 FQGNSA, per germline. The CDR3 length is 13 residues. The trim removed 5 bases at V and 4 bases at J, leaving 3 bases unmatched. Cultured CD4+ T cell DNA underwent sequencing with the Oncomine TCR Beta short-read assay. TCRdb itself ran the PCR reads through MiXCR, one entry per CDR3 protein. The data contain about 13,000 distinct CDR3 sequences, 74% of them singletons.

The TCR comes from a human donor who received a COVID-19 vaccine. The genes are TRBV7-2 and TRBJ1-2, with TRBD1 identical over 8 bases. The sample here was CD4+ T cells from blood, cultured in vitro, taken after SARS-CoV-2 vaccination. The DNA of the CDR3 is TGTGCCAGCAGCCGGACAGGGATCTATGGCTACACCTTC. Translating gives CASSRTGIYGYTF. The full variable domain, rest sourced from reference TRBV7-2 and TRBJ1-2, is GAGVSQSPSNKVTEKGKDVELRCDPISGHTALYWYRQSLGQGLEFLIYFQGNSAPDKSGLPSDRFSAERTGGSVSTLTIQRTQQEDSAVYLCASSRTGIYGYTFGSGTRLTVV.